The present entry profiles one T cell receptor (beta chain) with its context. The data derive from a study of CXCR3-negative and CXCR3-positive naive CD8 T cells. The CDR3 extends over 16 amino acids. Per the germline V gene, CDR1 is SNHLY and CDR2 is FYNNEI. Through 5' RACE with UMI labels, the TRB cDNA libraries were prepared. TCRdb re-called the 5' RACE reads and shows each CDR3 protein once, DNA omitted. The listing contains approximately 6,700 distinct CDR3 sequences. Sequences were obtained from naive CXCR3- CD8+ T cells from blood. Regarding subset: CD45RO-CCR7+CD27+CD95- naive CD8+ T cells lacking CXCR3 (TNR3-). This sequence originates from a human donor in good health. Some clones in this sample may be carry-over from other donors' samples. The genes are TRBV2 and TRBJ2-1; the TCRdb D gene call, TRBD2, has no DNA to confirm it. CDR3 region: CASSVGTSGSDDEQFF.